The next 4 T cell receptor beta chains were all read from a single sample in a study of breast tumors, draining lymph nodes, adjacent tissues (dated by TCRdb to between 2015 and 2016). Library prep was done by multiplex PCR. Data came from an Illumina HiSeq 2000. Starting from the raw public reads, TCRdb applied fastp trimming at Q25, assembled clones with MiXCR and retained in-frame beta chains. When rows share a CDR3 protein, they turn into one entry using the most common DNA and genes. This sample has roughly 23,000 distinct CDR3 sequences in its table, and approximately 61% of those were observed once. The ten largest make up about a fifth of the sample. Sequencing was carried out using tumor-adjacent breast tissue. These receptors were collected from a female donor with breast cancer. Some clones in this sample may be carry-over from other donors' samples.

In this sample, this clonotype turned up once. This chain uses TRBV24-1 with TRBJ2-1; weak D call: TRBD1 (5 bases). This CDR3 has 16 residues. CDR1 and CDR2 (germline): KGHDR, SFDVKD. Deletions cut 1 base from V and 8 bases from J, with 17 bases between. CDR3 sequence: CATSDLARASAHEQFF. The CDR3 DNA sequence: TGTGCCACCAGTGATTTAGCCAGGGCCAGCGCTCATGAGCAGTTCTTC.

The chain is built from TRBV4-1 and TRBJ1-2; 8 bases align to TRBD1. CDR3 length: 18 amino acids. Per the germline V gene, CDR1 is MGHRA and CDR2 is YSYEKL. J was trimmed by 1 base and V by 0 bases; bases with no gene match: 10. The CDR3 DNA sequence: TGCGCCAGCAGCCAAGAGGGAGACAGGGGCCCTCTTAACTATGGCTACACCTTC. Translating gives CASSQEGDRGPLNYGYTF.

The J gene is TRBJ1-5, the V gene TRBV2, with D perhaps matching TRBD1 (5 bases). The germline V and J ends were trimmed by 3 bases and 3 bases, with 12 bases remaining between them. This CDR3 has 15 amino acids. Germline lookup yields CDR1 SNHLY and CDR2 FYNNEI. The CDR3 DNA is TGTGCCAGCAGTGAGCAGGGAGCTTTCAATCAGCCCCAGCATTTT. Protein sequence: CASSEQGAFNQPQHF.

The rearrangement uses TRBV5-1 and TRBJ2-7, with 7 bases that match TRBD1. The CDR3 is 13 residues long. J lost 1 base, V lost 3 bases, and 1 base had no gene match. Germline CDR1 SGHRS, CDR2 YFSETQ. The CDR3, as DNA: TGCGCCAGCAGCTGGGACAGTTCCTACGAGCAGTACTTC. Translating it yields CASSWDSSYEQYF.